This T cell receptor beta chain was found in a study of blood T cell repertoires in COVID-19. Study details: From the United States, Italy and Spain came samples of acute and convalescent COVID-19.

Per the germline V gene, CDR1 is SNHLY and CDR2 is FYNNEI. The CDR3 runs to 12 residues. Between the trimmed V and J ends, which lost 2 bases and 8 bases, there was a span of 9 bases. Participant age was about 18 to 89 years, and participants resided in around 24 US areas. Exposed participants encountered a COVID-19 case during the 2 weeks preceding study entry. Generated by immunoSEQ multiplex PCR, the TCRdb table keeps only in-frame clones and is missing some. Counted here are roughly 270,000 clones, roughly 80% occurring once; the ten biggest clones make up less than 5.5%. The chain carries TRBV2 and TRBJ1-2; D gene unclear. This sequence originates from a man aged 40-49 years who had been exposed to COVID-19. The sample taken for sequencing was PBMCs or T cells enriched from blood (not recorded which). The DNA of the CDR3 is TGTGCCAGCAGTGAATACCCTAAGGGCTACACCTTC. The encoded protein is CASSEYPKGYTF. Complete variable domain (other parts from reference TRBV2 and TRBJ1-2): EPEVTQTPSHQVTQMGQEVILRCVPISNHLYFYWYRQILGQKVEFLVSFYNNEISEKSEIFDDQFSVERPDGSNFTLKIRSTKLEDSAMYFCASSEYPKGYTFGSGTRLTVV.